The 6 T cell receptor beta chains given below trace back to one sample, sequenced in a study of human T cells and chemical hapten exposure. Unfractionated whole blood yielded total RNA. TCRdb re-called the 5' RACE reads with MiXCR, one entry per CDR3 protein. The top ten hold over 6.5% of the sample, which has more than 75,000 distinct CDR3 sequences, more than 15% seen once. These receptor sequences come from a female donor in good health.

This clonotype was counted only a few times. The V gene is TRBV9, the J gene TRBJ2-7, with D unclear. Germline V gene sequence: CDR1 SGDLS, CDR2 YYNGEE. CDR3 size: 14 residues. Trimming cost V 2 bases and J 2 bases, with 11 bases left between them. CDR3 sequence (DNA): TGTGCCAGCAGCGTGGACCCAACAGCCTACGAGCAGTACTTC. Encoded protein: CASSVDPTAYEQYF.

This clonotype was found a few times. The chain is built from TRBV20-1 and TRBJ2-3; D is uncertain. The CDR3 is 13 residues long. With 5 bases removed from V and 5 bases from J, the gap between germline ends came to 14 bases. Germline V lookup: CDR1 DFQATT, CDR2 SNEGSKA (reference sequence). CDR3 amino acids: CSAGEGIKDTQYF. CDR3 nucleotides: TGCAGTGCTGGGGAAGGGATTAAAGATACGCAGTATTTT.

The genes are TRBV27 and TRBJ2-1; TRBD2 matches 12 bases. The CDR3 is 16 residues long. The trim removed 2 bases at V and 11 bases at J, leaving 10 bases unmatched. CDR1 is MNHEY, CDR2 SMNVEV, per germline (reference sequence). This CDR3 is CASSLTGGLAGNKQFF. The CDR3 DNA reads TGTGCCAGCAGTTTAACAGGGGGACTAGCGGGTAATAAGCAGTTCTTC.

In its sample, this clonotype was seen a few times. The V and J genes are TRBV30 and TRBJ1-5; D may be TRBD1 (6 bases). Germline V gene data show CDR1 as GTSNPN and CDR2 as SVGIG (reference sequence). The V end was cut by 0 bases, the J end by 0 bases, with 15 bases between. The CDR3 covers 17 residues. CDR3 sequence (DNA): TGTGCCTGGAGTGTAGGGCGGACAGCCGATAGCAATCAGCCCCAGCATTTT. Translated, it gives CAWSVGRTADSNQPQHF. Using reference TRBV30 and TRBJ1-5 for the parts outside the CDR3, the full variable domain is SQTIHQWPATLVQPVGSPLSLECTVEGTSNPNLYWYRQAAGRGLQLLFYSVGIGQISSEVPQNLSASRPQDRQFILSSKKLLLSDSGFYLCAWSVGRTADSNQPQHFGDGTRLSIL.

This clonotype was counted only a few times. The genes are TRBV14 and TRBJ2-7, with TRBD2 matching over 10 bases. Germline V gene lookup returns CDR1 SGHDN and CDR2 FVKESK. V lost 4 bases to trimming and J lost 3 bases; unmatched junction nucleotides: 9. The CDR3 has 16 amino acids. CDR3 coding DNA: TGTGCCAGCAGCCCCCGTAGCGGGAGGCCTCACTACGAGCAGTACTTC. Protein product: CASSPRSGRPHYEQYF.

The CDR3: CASSQGEDRVNTEAFF. The CDR3 coding sequence is TGTGCCAGCAGCCAAGGGGAGGACAGGGTGAACACTGAAGCTTTCTTT. This rearrangement joins TRBV3-1 to TRBJ1-1; TRBD1 matches 8 bases. V shed 1 base, J shed 0 bases, and the junction held 4 bases outside the gene matches. Germline V gene sequence: CDR1 LGHDT, CDR2 YNNKEL (reference sequence). The CDR3 loop spans 16 amino acids. Full variable domain (outside the CDR3, taken from reference TRBV3-1 and TRBJ1-1): DTAVSQTPKYLVTQMGNDKSIKCEQNLGHDTMYWYKQDSKKFLKIMFSYNNKELIINETVPNRFSPKSPDKAHLNLHINSLELGDSAVYFCASSQGEDRVNTEAFFGQGTRLTVV.